This is a list of T cell receptor beta chains from one sample in a study of OX40 agonist ivuxolimab in advanced cancers. Method: immunoSEQ multiplex PCR; TCRdb's copy keeps in-frame clones and lacks some. Of around 62,000 clones detected, around 89% appear once; the ten largest clones hold over 9%. The sequenced sample was CD4+ or CD8+ T cells sorted from blood, obtained in a trial of the OX40 agonist ivuxolimab. The receptors originated from an adult with an advanced solid tumor such as melanoma, head and neck, liver or kidney cancer. The CDR3 runs from the conserved cysteine through the conserved F or W. The D gene is left open where the match is weak.

d_gene	v_gene	j_gene	CDR3aa
TRBD2	TRBV5-1	TRBJ2-7	CASSSLGLAVF
TRBD1	TRBV7-9	TRBJ1-2	CASSERRQGEVYGYTF
NA	TRBV25-1	TRBJ1-4	CASSEVAQGNEKLFF
NA	TRBV9	TRBJ2-4	CASSEDLKGNIQYF
NA	TRBV5-1	TRBJ1-1	CASSFGAWNTEAFF
NA	TRBV7-3	TRBJ2-3	CASSLLLTDTQYF
NA	TRBV7-2	TRBJ2-3	CASSLASGGGTDLTDTQYF
NA	TRBV4-1	TRBJ2-7	CASSQEGPYYEQYF
TRBD1	TRBV6-6	TRBJ2-3	CASSYLRGQSTDTQYF
NA	TRBV9	TRBJ2-2	CASSVGEVTGTGELFF
TRBD2	TRBV13	TRBJ2-3	CASSDGNSGRNTQYF
TRBD1	TRBV19	TRBJ2-3	CASSIEGQGVRGWDTQYF
NA	TRBV7-9	TRBJ2-4	CASSSGVGVAKNIQYF
NA	TRBV13	TRBJ1-1	CASSPLGNTEAFF
TRBD1	TRBV30	TRBJ1-2	CAWKAWGLTGSDYGYTF
NA	TRBV7-2	TRBJ1-2	CASSQYYGYTF
NA	TRBV2	TRBJ2-7	CASKSGSFATYEQYF
NA	TRBV7-8	TRBJ2-1	CASSLGSGRRANEQFF
TRBD1	TRBV7-3	TRBJ2-2	CASSPGQGNTGELFF
NA	TRBV25-1	TRBJ2-1	CASLAILGFF
NA	TRBV6-1	TRBJ2-2	CASSPGTPGELFF
TRBD1	TRBV6-5	TRBJ2-3	CASSYMGDSADTQYF
TRBD1	TRBV29-1	TRBJ1-1	CSCSQGAEAFF
NA	TRBV6-6	TRBJ1-1	CASSMSNPGRATEAFF
NA	TRBV27	TRBJ2-7	CASSTGRPYEQYF
NA	TRBV27	TRBJ2-1	CASSLSARNEQFF
TRBD2	TRBV4-1	TRBJ2-7	CASSQGVAGGLDEQYF
NA	TRBV27	TRBJ1-5	CASRPDPGRNQPQHF
TRBD1	TRBV9	TRBJ2-3	CASSVEGAPQDTQYF
NA	TRBV9	TRBJ1-3	CASSKDGGAGNTIYF
NA	TRBV5-6	TRBJ1-5	CASSLEVVEQPQHF
NA	TRBV9	TRBJ2-1	CASSPRMGGHNEQFF
NA	TRBV29-1	TRBJ2-3	CSVDNRVGGDTQYF
TRBD1	TRBV6-5	TRBJ2-7	CASSHGTGLSYEQYF
NA	TRBV19	TRBJ1-1	CASRHPGGTEAFF
NA	TRBV14	TRBJ1-1	CASSQDFQDSTPAFF
TRBD2	TRBV10-1	TRBJ2-3	CASSEGLARDTQYF
TRBD1	TRBV7-3	TRBJ2-1	CASSLGQGVYEQFF
NA	TRBV4-2	TRBJ2-5	CASSQGRGPQETQYF
TRBD2	TRBV7-9	TRBJ2-7	CASSQNSGSNKYEQYF
NA	TRBV29-1	TRBJ1-5	CSVATGRGNQPQHF
NA	TRBV28	TRBJ2-3	CASSFRSSTDTQYF
TRBD1	TRBV6-5	TRBJ1-4	CASSSTGGDEKLFF
NA	TRBV27	TRBJ1-5	CASSLSPGLGGNQPQHF
TRBD1	TRBV28	TRBJ1-1	CASSLGTGYEAFF
NA	TRBV6-4	TRBJ1-1	CASSDSTSSTEAFF
TRBD1	TRBV12-5	TRBJ1-1	CASGFGAGGNTEAFF